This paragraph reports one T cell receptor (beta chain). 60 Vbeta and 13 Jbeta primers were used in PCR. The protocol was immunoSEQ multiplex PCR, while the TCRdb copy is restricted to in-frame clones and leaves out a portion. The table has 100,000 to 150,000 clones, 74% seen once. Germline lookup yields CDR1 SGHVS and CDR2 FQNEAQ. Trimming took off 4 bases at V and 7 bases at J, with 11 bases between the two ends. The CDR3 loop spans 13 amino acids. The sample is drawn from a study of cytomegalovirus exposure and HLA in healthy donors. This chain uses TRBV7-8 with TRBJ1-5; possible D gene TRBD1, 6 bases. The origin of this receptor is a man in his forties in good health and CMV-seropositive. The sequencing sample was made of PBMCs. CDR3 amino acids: CASSSDRTQPQHF. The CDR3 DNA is TGTGCCAGCAGCTCCGACAGGACCCAGCCCCAGCATTTT.